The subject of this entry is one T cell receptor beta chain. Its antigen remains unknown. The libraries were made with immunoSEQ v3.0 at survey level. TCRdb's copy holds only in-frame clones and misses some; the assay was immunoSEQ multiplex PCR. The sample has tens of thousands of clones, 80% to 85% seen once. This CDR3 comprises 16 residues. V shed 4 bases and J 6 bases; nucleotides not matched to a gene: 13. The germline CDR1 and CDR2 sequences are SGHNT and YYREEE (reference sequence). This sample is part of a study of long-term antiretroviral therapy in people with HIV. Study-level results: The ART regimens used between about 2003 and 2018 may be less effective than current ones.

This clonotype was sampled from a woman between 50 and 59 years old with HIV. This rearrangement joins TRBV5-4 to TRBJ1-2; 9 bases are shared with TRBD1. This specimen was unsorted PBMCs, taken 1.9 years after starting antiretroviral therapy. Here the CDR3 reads CASSQTGGPTKDGYTF. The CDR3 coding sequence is TGTGCCAGCAGCCAAACAGGGGGCCCCACTAAGGATGGCTACACCTTC.